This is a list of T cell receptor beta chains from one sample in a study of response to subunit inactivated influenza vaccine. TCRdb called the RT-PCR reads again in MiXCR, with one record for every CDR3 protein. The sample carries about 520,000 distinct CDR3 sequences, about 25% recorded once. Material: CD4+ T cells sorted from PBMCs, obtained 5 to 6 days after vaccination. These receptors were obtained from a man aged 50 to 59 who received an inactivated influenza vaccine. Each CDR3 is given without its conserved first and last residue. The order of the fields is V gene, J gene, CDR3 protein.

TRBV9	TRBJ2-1	ASSVEGRPYNEQF
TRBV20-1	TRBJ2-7	SAREPTSGHSAYEQY
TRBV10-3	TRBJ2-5	ATRTAGTSGGETQY
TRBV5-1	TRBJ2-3	ASSLVVGGPDTQY
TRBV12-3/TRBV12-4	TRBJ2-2	ASSPLEGNTGELF
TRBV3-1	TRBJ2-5	ASSQVLGWTETQY
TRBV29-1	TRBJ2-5	SVDRVGEETQY
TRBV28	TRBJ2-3	ASTGTGGFRITDTQY
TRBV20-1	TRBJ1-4	SAMTGGGEKLF
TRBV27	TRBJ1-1	ASRKRSTEAF
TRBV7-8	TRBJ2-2	ASSFGRTSGANTGELF
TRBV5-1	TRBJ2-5	ASSHGHPATQY
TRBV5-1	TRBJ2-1	ASSLVGGNNEQF
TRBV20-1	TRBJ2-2	SASGPQTGELF
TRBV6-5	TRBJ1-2	ASSSRGRDYGYT
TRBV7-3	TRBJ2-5	ASSLSSPGMKQETQY
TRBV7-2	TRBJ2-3	ASSPFGLGTDTQY
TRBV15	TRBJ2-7	ATSRDQTGLDEQY
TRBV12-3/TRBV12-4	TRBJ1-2	ASSLGGQNYGYT
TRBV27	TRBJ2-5	ASRDRVEETQY
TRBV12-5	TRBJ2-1	ASGWAAGRYNEQF
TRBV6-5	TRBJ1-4	ASSYLLRPNEKLF
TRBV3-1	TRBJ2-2	ASRQAGTVNTGELF
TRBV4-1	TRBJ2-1	ASSQRTRNEQF
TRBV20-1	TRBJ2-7	SAQRAVQGTYEQY
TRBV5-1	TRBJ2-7	ASSLEGAGDEQY
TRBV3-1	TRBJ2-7	ASSQFRDTYEQY
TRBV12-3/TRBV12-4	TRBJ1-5	ASRTGQGNNQPQH
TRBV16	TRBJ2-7	ASSHPTGEGSYEQY
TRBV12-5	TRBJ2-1	ASGKGLANEQF
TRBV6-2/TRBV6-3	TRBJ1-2	ASGIGSYGYT
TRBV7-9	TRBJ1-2	ASSPGQAFTYGYT
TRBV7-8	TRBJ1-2	ASILAPGDGYT
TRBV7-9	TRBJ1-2	AGHGGANYGYT
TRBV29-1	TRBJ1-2	SAGPGTGIHGYT
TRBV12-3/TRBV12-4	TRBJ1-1	ASSPGQGTRAF
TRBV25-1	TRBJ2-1	ASSDSGPLSYNEQF
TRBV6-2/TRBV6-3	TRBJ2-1	ASGGLAAYNEQF
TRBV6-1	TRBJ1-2	ASRPTGGGYGYT
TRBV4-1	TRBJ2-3	ASSQAGLAGGDSSTDTQY
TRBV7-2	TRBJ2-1	ASSLGNRKEQF
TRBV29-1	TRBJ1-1	SVEHGTQNTEAF
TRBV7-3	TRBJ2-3	ASSLKLRTQY
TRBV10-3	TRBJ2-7	AISETPGTGIYEQY
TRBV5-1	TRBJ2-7	ASSLAGYTSYEQY
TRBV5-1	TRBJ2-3	ASSSISGRDTDTQY
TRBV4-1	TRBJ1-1	ASSAPGTLNTEAF
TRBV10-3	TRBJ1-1	AISVQGEEAF
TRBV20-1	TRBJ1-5	SAGQTRLQH
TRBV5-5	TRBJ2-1	ASSFTIIGSYNEHF
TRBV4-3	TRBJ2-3	ASSQDRLAGLEDTQY
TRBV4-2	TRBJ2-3	ASSPDRYTDTQY
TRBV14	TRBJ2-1	ASSQDRQRGPYNEQF
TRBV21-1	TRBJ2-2	ASRQGGVGELF